The present TCR beta chain was sequenced within a study of shared T cell receptors in the human thymus. V lost 0 bases and J lost 4, with 13 bases in between. Germline V gene data show CDR1 as LGHNA and CDR2 as YNFKEQ. This CDR3 region has 16 residues. Sequencing was performed with immunoSEQ multiplex PCR; in TCRdb, only in-frame clones are kept and a portion is missing. The sample contains roughly 700,000 clones, around nine tenths of which appear only once. Separately, the same data were catalogued under a study of human thymus T cells. That paper states: Donors consisted of healthy Finnish infants (having corrective surgery for congenital heart defects). Thymus was obtained from resections taken during corrective heart surgery. There appeared to be biased usage of V and J genes in thymic and blood repertoires. As related research reported, thymic repertoires overlapped highly among unrelated individuals.

The TCR comes from a boy under two years old with a congenital heart defect. This rearrangement joins TRBV4-2 to TRBJ2-1; weak D call: TRBD2 (5 bases). Source material: thymocytes. CDR3 residues: CASSQDKEDGYNEQFF. CDR3 bases: TGTGCCAGCAGCCAAGATAAGGAGGACGGATACAATGAGCAGTTCTTC.